This TCR beta chain was sequenced in a study of T cell repertoires in cytomegalovirus infection. Overall study: CMV infection and matching HLA type were both indicated by public TCR beta signatures.

Germline CDR1 is MNHNS and CDR2 is SASEGT. CDR3 length equals 14 residues. V lost 4 bases, J lost 6 bases, and 13 bases lay in between. TCRdb called the reads again in MiXCR, with one record for every CDR3 protein. The table lists roughly 760,000 distinct CDR3 sequences, 35% of them singletons. Concerning this clonotype itself: A much larger clonotype is one base distant, so this may be a read error.

Sequences were obtained from PBMCs. This clonotype originated in a human donor in good health (CMV status not recorded). Some clones in this sample may be carry-over from other donors' samples. The chain is built from TRBV6-1 and TRBJ1-5; maybe TRBD1 (5 bases). CDR3 amino acids: CASSAQGRVQPQHF. CDR3 bases: TGTGCCAGCAGTGCCCAGGGACGCGTTCAGCCCCAGCATTTT.